One sample yielded the 28 T cell receptor beta chains listed below, sequenced in a study of Ad26.COV2.S vaccination and SARS-CoV-2 variants. The treatment denotes: 15 to 20 received Ad26.COV2.S at low or high dose, single or two shots; 5 received placebo; per-sample allocation not given. The investigators took samples on day 63 after the first vaccine or placebo injection. The protocol was immunoSEQ multiplex PCR, while the TCRdb copy is restricted to in-frame clones and leaves out a portion. The sample holds approximately 500,000 clones; roughly 87% are singletons and the top ten take around 13%. Sequenced material: peripheral blood, taken in a trial of Ad26.COV2.S vaccine versus placebo. These receptors came from a person between 18 and 60 years old who received the Ad26.COV2.S COVID-19 vaccine or a placebo.

The gene calls are TRBV5-1 and TRBJ1-5; weak D call: TRBD1 (5 bases). Trimming removed 4 bases from V and 11 bases from J, with 16 bases in between. Germline assignment: CDR1 SGHRS and CDR2 YFSETQ. The CDR3 is 13 amino acids. The CDR3 spells CASSRTVGGTQHF. The CDR3 DNA reads TGCGCCAGCAGCCGAACCGTGGGGGGGACCCAGCATTTT.

This chain uses TRBV7-9 with TRBJ2-1, with a tentative D call TRBD1 (5 bases). Trimming pared 0 bases from V and 7 bases from J, leaving 7 bases between. The V gene's germline CDR1 is SEHNR and CDR2 FQNEAQ (reference sequence). The CDR3 sequence is 13 residues long. For the CDR3, the DNA is TGTGCCAGCAGCTTAGCGCCAGGGAATGAGCAGTTCTTC. Its translation is CASSLAPGNEQFF. Full variable domain (missing parts from reference TRBV7-9 and TRBJ2-1): DTGVSQNPRHKITKRGQNVTFRCDPISEHNRLYWYRQTLGQGPEFLTYFQNEAQLEKSRLLSDRFSAERPKGSFSTLEIQRTEQGDSAMYLCASSLAPGNEQFFGPGTRLTVL.

The gene calls are TRBV7-9 and TRBJ2-3; a possible D gene is TRBD2 (5 bases). The CDR3 loop spans 17 amino acids. Germline-derived CDR1 and CDR2 are SEHNR and FQNEAQ (reference sequence). V was trimmed by 2 bases and J by 2 bases, leaving 17 bases between them. This CDR3 is CASSLSAGNDLTDTQYF. The CDR3 DNA reads as TGTGCCAGCAGCTTAAGCGCCGGGAACGACCTCACAGATACGCAGTATTTT.

The gene calls are TRBV28 and TRBJ1-1; 7 positions agree with TRBD1. The CDR3 covers 15 residues. Germline V lookup: CDR1 MDHEN, CDR2 SYDVKM. The V and J ends lost 5 bases and 3 bases, in that order; junction bases with no gene match: 9. CDR3 in DNA: TGTGCCAGCAGTCGACCTGGGCAGGGGGACACTGAAGCTTTCTTT. Protein sequence: CASSRPGQGDTEAFF.

The CDR3 spells CASSETFRNEQFF. The CDR3 DNA follows: TGTGCCAGCAGCGAGACCTTCCGAAATGAGCAGTTCTTC. The chain links TRBV9 to TRBJ2-1, with D unresolved. CDR1 is SGDLS and CDR2 is YYNGEE in the germline V gene. The ends were cut back, 3 bases at V and 7 bases at J, with 11 bases in the middle. The CDR3 runs to 13 residues.

This chain uses TRBV9 with TRBJ1-1; TRBD1 aligns across 9 bases. The CDR3 runs to 15 residues. The V segment lost 4 bases and the J segment 4 bases; nucleotides outside the gene matches: 8. Germline values: CDR1 SGDLS, CDR2 YYNGEE. CDR3 DNA sequence: TGTGCCAGCAGCCCGGACAGGGGATTGGGCACTGAAGCTTTCTTT. It translates to CASSPDRGLGTEAFF.

The chain carries TRBV7-2 and TRBJ1-1, with 7 bases matching TRBD1. The length of the CDR3 is 14 residues. The trim removed 5 bases at V and 1 base at J, leaving 4 bases unmatched. The germline V gene has CDR1 SGHTA and CDR2 FQGNSA. The CDR3 region has the DNA TGTGCCAGCAGCGAGGGACAGAAGAACACTGAAGCTTTCTTT. Translated, it gives CASSEGQKNTEAFF. Full variable domain (outside the CDR3, taken from reference TRBV7-2 and TRBJ1-1): GAGVSQSPSNKVTEKGKDVELRCDPISGHTALYWYRQSLGQGLEFLIYFQGNSAPDKSGLPSDRFSAERTGGSVSTLTIQRTQQEDSAVYLCASSEGQKNTEAFFGQGTRLTVV.

The chain links TRBV5-4 to TRBJ2-7, with 8 nucleotides matching TRBD1. V lost 7 bases and J lost 5; bases outside the gene matches: 8. From germline, CDR1 is SGHNT and CDR2 YYREEE (reference sequence). The CDR3 consists of 13 residues. For the CDR3, the DNA is TGTGCCAGCGGCAGGGACAGGAATAACGAGCAGTACTTC. Translated: CASGRDRNNEQYF.

The chain uses TRBV28 and TRBJ1-5; perhaps TRBD1 as D (5 bases). The V gene lost 7 bases and the J gene lost 2 bases, with 15 bases spanning the gap. CDR1 MDHEN and CDR2 SYDVKM come from the germline V gene. CDR3 length: 15 amino acids. The CDR3 is CASTYPGPGNQPQHF. Here the CDR3 DNA reads TGTGCCAGCACCTACCCGGGGCCTGGCAATCAGCCCCAGCATTTT.

The chain is built from TRBV5-1 and TRBJ1-2; 8 nucleotides agree with TRBD1. The CDR3 is made up of 15 amino acids. Per the germline V gene, CDR1 is SGHRS and CDR2 is YFSETQ. With 2 bases clipped from V and 1 base from J, the junction kept 4 bases outside the gene matches. The CDR3 DNA reads as TGCGCCAGCAGCTTCGGACAGGGTAATAACTATGGCTACACCTTC. This encodes CASSFGQGNNYGYTF.

The chain uses TRBV5-1 and TRBJ2-2; TRBD1 is a possible D gene (7 bases). CDR3 length: 15 residues. Germline V gene lookup returns CDR1 SGHRS and CDR2 YFSETQ. Trimming left V 4 bases short and J 5 bases short, with 15 bases between. In nucleotides, the CDR3 is TGCGCCAGCAGCCGCGACAGGGCGGGGACCGGGGAGCTGTTTTTT. Its translation: CASSRDRAGTGELFF.

The chain joins TRBV5-1 to TRBJ2-3; no reliable D call. This CDR3 is 13 amino acids long. Germline V lookup: CDR1 SGHRS, CDR2 YFSETQ. Trimming cost V 0 bases and J 9 bases, with 11 bases left between them. The CDR3, as DNA: TGCGCCAGCAGCTTGGACGGGCAGAGGACGCAGTATTTT. Protein: CASSLDGQRTQYF.

The rearrangement joins TRBV15 to TRBJ2-7; D unresolved. Trimming removed 1 base at V and 3 bases at J, with 10 bases between. The CDR3 is 14 residues long. From germline, CDR1 is LNHNV and CDR2 YYDKDF (reference sequence). For the CDR3, the DNA is TGTGCCACCAGCAGAGTCGGAAATAACTACGAGCAGTACTTC. The encoded protein is CATSRVGNNYEQYF.

In DNA form, the CDR3 reads TGTGCCAGCAGCCCAGCGGTTACCTCCTACAATGAGCAGTTCTTC. This sequence encodes CASSPAVTSYNEQFF. The gene calls are TRBV7-2 and TRBJ2-1, with a tentative D call TRBD2 (5 bases). V dropped 5 bases and J dropped 0 bases, with 11 bases sitting between them. The CDR3 has 15 amino acids. CDR1 is SGHTA, CDR2 FQGNSA, per germline. The variable domain in full, completed from reference TRBV7-2 and TRBJ2-1, reads GAGVSQSPSNKVTEKGKDVELRCDPISGHTALYWYRQSLGQGLEFLIYFQGNSAPDKSGLPSDRFSAERTGGSVSTLTIQRTQQEDSAVYLCASSPAVTSYNEQFFGPGTRLTVL.

This clone appeared a single time. The CDR3 nucleotides read TGTGCCAGCCTTTCCGCCCGGCAGCAAGAGACCCAGTACTTC. Amino acids: CASLSARQQETQYF. The V gene is TRBV2, the J gene TRBJ2-5, with D uncertain. V was clipped by 8 bases and J by 2 bases, with 15 bases between them. The CDR3 contains 14 residues. Germline V gene sequence: CDR1 SNHLY, CDR2 FYNNEI.

The rearrangement uses TRBV5-1 and TRBJ1-1; 11 nucleotides line up with TRBD1. This CDR3 contains 16 residues. The germline CDR1 and CDR2 sequences are SGHRS and YFSETQ. V was pared by 6 bases and J by 1 base, with 8 bases of the junction left unmatched. This CDR3 reads CASTPTGQGANTEAFF. The CDR3 DNA is TGCGCCAGCACCCCAACAGGACAGGGGGCGAACACTGAAGCTTTCTTT.

This clone has just a few counts. This sequence joins TRBV19 and TRBJ2-5; maybe TRBD2 (5 bases). From germline, CDR1 is LNHDA and CDR2 SQIVND (reference sequence). The CDR3 has 13 amino acids. V shed 2 bases and J shed 4 bases, with 8 bases lying between them. The CDR3 DNA reads TGTGCCAGTAGTATATCCCGGGGAGAGACCCAGTACTTC. Encoded protein: CASSISRGETQYF.

The chain employs TRBV18 and TRBJ2-7; 10 nucleotides agree with TRBD2. Germline V gene data show CDR1 as KGHSH and CDR2 as LQKENI. The CDR3 loop spans 15 amino acids. Trimming cost V 3 bases and J 7 bases; bases outside gene matches: 9. The CDR3 DNA sequence: TGTGCCAGCTCACCCAACCTAGCGGGAGAAGCTGAGCAGTACTTC. It codes for CASSPNLAGEAEQYF.

CDR3 coding DNA: TGTGCCAGCAGCCCCTCGGGCGGGCGTTCCGAACCGGAGCAGTTCTTC. Its translation: CASSPSGGRSEPEQFF. V and J are TRBV7-3 and TRBJ2-1; tentatively, D is TRBD2 (5 bases). The CDR3 consists of 16 residues. Trimming removed 5 bases from V and 10 bases from J, with 24 bases in between. In germline, CDR1 is SGHTA, CDR2 FQGTGA.

The chain uses TRBV3-1 (or the pseudogene TRBV3-2) and TRBJ1-1; tentatively, D is TRBD1 (6 bases). V lost 4 bases and J 2 bases, leaving 8 bases between the germline ends. CDR1 and CDR2 (germline): LGHDT, YNNKEL (reference sequence). CDR3 length: 13 residues. The CDR3 sequence: CASSLQGNTEAFF. The CDR3, as DNA: TGTGCCAGCAGCCTACAGGGAAACACTGAAGCTTTCTTT.

CDR3 protein: CASIPDRGISGANVLTF. The CDR3 coding sequence is TGTGCCAGCATCCCGGACAGGGGGATCTCTGGGGCCAACGTCCTGACTTTC. V is TRBV6-2 or TRBV6-3 and J is TRBJ2-6; TRBD1 matches 10 bases. Per germline, CDR1 MNHEY and CDR2 SVGEGT. The length of the CDR3 is 17 residues. The junction had 6 bases not matched to a gene; V was cut back by 7 bases and J by 0 bases.

This rearrangement joins TRBV28 to TRBJ2-5, with 12 positions matching TRBD2. Germline trimming cut 4 bases from V and 6 bases from J; bases unmatched to any gene: 9. The CDR3 covers 16 residues. Germline values: CDR1 MDHEN, CDR2 SYDVKM. CDR3 protein: CASSSPSGRGPKTQYF. The CDR3 nucleotides read TGTGCCAGCAGTTCGCCTAGCGGGAGGGGCCCCAAGACCCAGTACTTC.

This chain uses TRBV11-2 with TRBJ2-3, with 13 bases that match TRBD2. CDR1 is SGHAT and CDR2 is FQNNGV in the germline V gene. The V segment lost 5 bases and the J segment 3 bases; nucleotides outside the gene matches: 8. This CDR3 contains 17 residues. Here the CDR3 DNA reads TGTGCCAGCAGCCCACCCGGACTAGCGGGAGTGACAGATACGCAGTATTTT. It codes for CASSPPGLAGVTDTQYF. The entire variable domain, with the rest obtained from reference TRBV11-2 and TRBJ2-3, is as follows: EAGVAQSPRYKIIEKRQSVAFWCNPISGHATLYWYQQILGQGPKLLIQFQNNGVVDDSQLPKDRFSAERLKGVDSTLKIQPAKLEDSAVYLCASSPPGLAGVTDTQYFGPGTRLTVL.

V and J are TRBV28 and TRBJ2-1, with D perhaps TRBD2 (6 bases). This CDR3 region has 15 residues. Germline CDR1 MDHEN, CDR2 SYDVKM. Trimming shortened V by 6 bases and J by 2 bases, and 14 bases separated the two germline ends. CDR3 DNA: TGTGCCAGCAGCGGCCTGCGGGGTCCCTACAATGAGCAGTTCTTC. The encoded protein is CASSGLRGPYNEQFF.

V is TRBV12-3 or TRBV12-4 and J is TRBJ2-1; D unresolved. Trimming took off 5 bases at V and 16 bases at J, with 15 bases between the two ends. The CDR3 covers 11 residues. The CDR3 DNA sequence: TGTGCCAGCAGTAACGGGCCTATGAGATTCTTC. Encoded protein: CASSNGPMRFF.

The J gene is TRBJ1-2, the V gene TRBV29-1; D remains ambiguous. Trimming removed 2 bases at V and 5 bases at J, with 12 bases between. The CDR3 is 13 amino acids. Germline CDR1 SQVTM, CDR2 ANQGSEA. CDR3 in amino acids: CSVETDGEYGYTF. CDR3 nucleotide sequence: TGCAGCGTTGAAACGGACGGAGAATATGGCTACACCTTC.

This chain connects TRBV4-1 to TRBJ2-5, with TRBD1 identical over 11 bases. Germline assignment: CDR1 MGHRA and CDR2 YSYEKL. The CDR3 runs to 15 residues. The trim removed 3 bases at V and 4 bases at J, leaving 4 bases unmatched. The CDR3 DNA reads as TGCGCCAGCAGCCAGGACAGGGGGCCGGCAGAGACCCAGTACTTC. It specifies CASSQDRGPAETQYF.

The chain links TRBV5-1 to TRBJ2-7; TRBD2 aligns across 13 bases. Germline assignment: CDR1 SGHRS and CDR2 YFSETQ. After removal of 0 bases from V and 5 bases from J, the junction contained 5 bases not matched to a gene. CDR3 length: 16 amino acids. The CDR3 loop reads CASSLALAGGADEQYF. In DNA form, the CDR3 reads TGCGCCAGCAGCTTGGCACTAGCGGGAGGGGCCGACGAGCAGTACTTC.